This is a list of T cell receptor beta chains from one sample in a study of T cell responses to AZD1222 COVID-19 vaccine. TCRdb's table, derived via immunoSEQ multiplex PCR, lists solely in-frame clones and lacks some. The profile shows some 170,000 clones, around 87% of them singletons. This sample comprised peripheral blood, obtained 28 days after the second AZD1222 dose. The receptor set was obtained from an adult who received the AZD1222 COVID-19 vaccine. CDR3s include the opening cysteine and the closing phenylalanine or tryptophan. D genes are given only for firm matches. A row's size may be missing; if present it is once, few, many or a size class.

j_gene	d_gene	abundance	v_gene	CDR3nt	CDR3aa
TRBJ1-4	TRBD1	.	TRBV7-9	TGTGCCAGCAGCTTAACTCCCGGGACAGTAAGGGAAAAACTGTTTTTT	CASSLTPGTVREKLFF
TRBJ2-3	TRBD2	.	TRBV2	TGTGCCAGCAGTTTACTAGCGGGGGGAACAGATACGCAGTATTTT	CASSLLAGGTDTQYF
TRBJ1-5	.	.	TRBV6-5	TGTGCCACCTTATGGGACGGTGCGTATCAGCCCCAGCATTTT	CATLWDGAYQPQHF
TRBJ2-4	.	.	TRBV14	TGTGCCAGCAGCAGTAGAAACATTCAGTACTTC	CASSSRNIQYF
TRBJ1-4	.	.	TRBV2	TGTGCCAGCGAGGGTTTTAGTTTACTGTTTTTT	CASEGFSLLFF
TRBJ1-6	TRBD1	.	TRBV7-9	TGTGCCAGCAGCCGGATCTTAAGGGACAGGTGGGACAATTCACCCCTCCACTTT	CASSRILRDRWDNSPLHF
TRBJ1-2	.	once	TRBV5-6	TGTGCCAGCAGCGGGGGGGCTTCGGCCATGGGTGGCTACACCTTC	CASSGGASAMGGYTF
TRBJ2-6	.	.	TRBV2	TGTGCCAGCAGTTTTGACAGGCCTGGGGCCAACGTCCTGACTTTC	CASSFDRPGANVLTF
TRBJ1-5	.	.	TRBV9	TGTGCCAGCAGCGTAGAATGGAATCAGCCCCAGCATTTT	CASSVEWNQPQHF
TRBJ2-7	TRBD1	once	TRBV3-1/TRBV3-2	TGTGCCAGCAGCTTAGGACAGGCGGGGCAGTACTTC	CASSLGQAGQYF
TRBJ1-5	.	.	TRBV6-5	TGTGCCAGCAGTCACCTGGTAACTAATCAGCCCCAGCATTTT	CASSHLVTNQPQHF
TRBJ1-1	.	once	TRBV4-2	TGTGCCAGCAGCCAAACGGGACGGAGCGAAGCTTTCTTT	CASSQTGRSEAFF
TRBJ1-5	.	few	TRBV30	TGTGCCTGGAGTAAGAGAACAGGGTTTTTAAATCAGCCCCAGCATTTT	CAWSKRTGFLNQPQHF
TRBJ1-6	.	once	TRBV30	TGTGCCTGGGGCCGGGAAAGTCCTTTGCCCCTCCACTTT	CAWGRESPLPLHF
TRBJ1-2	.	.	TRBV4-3	TGCGCCAGCAGCCAAGTGGACCAGGGGACGGATGGCTACACCTTC	CASSQVDQGTDGYTF
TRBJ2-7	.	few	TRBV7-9	TGTGCCAGCAGCTTAGGGGAGGCGCAGTACTTC	CASSLGEAQYF
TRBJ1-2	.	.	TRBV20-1	TGCAGTGCAACCCCCGGGTATGGCTACACCTTC	CSATPGYGYTF
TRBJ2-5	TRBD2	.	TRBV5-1	TGCGCCAGCAGCTTAGTAACTAGCGGGGCACAAGAGACCCAGTACTTC	CASSLVTSGAQETQYF